These T cell receptor beta chains were read from a single sample in a study of cytomegalovirus exposure and HLA in healthy donors. The protocol was immunoSEQ multiplex PCR, while the TCRdb copy is restricted to in-frame clones and leaves out a portion. The table records about 120,000 clones, around 66% of them present only once. The specimen was PBMCs. These receptors all come from a woman aged 40 to 50 in good health and CMV-seropositive. CDR3s include the opening cysteine and the closing phenylalanine or tryptophan. A D gene is named only where the DNA matches it firmly. The size of a clone is reported for some rows only, either as once, few or many, or as a class for expanded clones.

clone_size,v_call,d_call,j_call,cdr3_nt,cdr3_aa
.,TRBV5-6,TRBD1,TRBJ2-3,TGTGCCAGCAGCGACGACAGGGGGAGTACAGATACGCAGTATTTT,CASSDDRGSTDTQYF
.,TRBV6-5,.,TRBJ2-3,TGTGCCAGCAGTATCCGGGGGACAGACACAGATACGCAGTATTTT,CASSIRGTDTDTQYF
few,TRBV30,.,TRBJ1-6,TGTGCCTGCAACAACAGGGTTGGGAATTCACCCCTCCACTTT,CACNNRVGNSPLHF
medium-sized,TRBV9,.,TRBJ2-1,TGTGCCAGCAGCGTCGGGGATCGCAATGAGCAGTTCTTC,CASSVGDRNEQFF
.,TRBV7-2,.,TRBJ2-7,TGTGCCAGCAGCTTCCGGGAACCCGGAGAAAGACACTACGAGCAGTACTTC,CASSFREPGERHYEQYF
.,TRBV19,.,TRBJ1-1,TGTGCCAGTATTTCGGACCCAAGCCGGGGTGAAGCTTTCTTT,CASISDPSRGEAFF
.,TRBV5-4,.,TRBJ1-1,TGTGCCAGCAGCCCGAGACAGGAACTAAACACTGAAGCTTTCTTT,CASSPRQELNTEAFF
.,TRBV27,.,TRBJ2-1,TGTGCCAGCAGTTTCCTTGGGGGCCCAAACAATGAGCAGTTCTTC,CASSFLGGPNNEQFF
few,TRBV5-6,.,TRBJ2-3,TGTGCCAGCAGCCCCGGGGGTCCGGATACGCAGTATTTT,CASSPGGPDTQYF
.,TRBV7-9,TRBD2,TRBJ2-3,TGTGCCAGCAGCTTATGGACTAGCGGGCCCACAGATACGCAGTATTTT,CASSLWTSGPTDTQYF
once,TRBV2,.,TRBJ2-3,TGTGCCAGTAAGGGGCTCAGCACAGATACGCAGTATTTT,CASKGLSTDTQYF
.,TRBV28,.,TRBJ1-4,TGTGCCAGCAGCCAGGGGAGGGATGAAAAACTGTTTTTT,CASSQGRDEKLFF
.,TRBV27,.,TRBJ1-5,TGTGCCAGCAGGGCCATCAATCAGCCCCAGCATTTT,CASRAINQPQHF
.,TRBV9,.,TRBJ1-1,TGTGCCAGCAGCGCCCCGCAGGGTGACGGCCCCACTGAAGCTTTCTTT,CASSAPQGDGPTEAFF
.,TRBV19,.,TRBJ2-6,TGTGCCAGTAGTATAGGGGGAGACCTCGGTGGGGCCAACGTCCTGACTTTC,CASSIGGDLGGANVLTF
.,TRBV6-1,TRBD1,TRBJ2-7,TGTGCCAGCAGGCCGCGACAGGGGGCCTCCTACGAGCAGTACTTC,CASRPRQGASYEQYF
.,TRBV23-1,TRBD2,TRBJ2-5,TGCGCCAGCAGTCAGAGGTGTCTAGCGGTACAAGAGACCCAGTACTTC,CASSQRCLAVQETQYF
.,TRBV5-6,TRBD1,TRBJ2-1,TGTGCCAGCAGCGTGCAGGGGGACCCCTACAATGAGCAGTTCTTC,CASSVQGDPYNEQFF
.,TRBV5-1,.,TRBJ1-1,TGCGCCAGCAGCGCCCGGGACTGGAGGGGTTTTAACACTGAAGCTTTCTTT,CASSARDWRGFNTEAFF
.,TRBV28,.,TRBJ2-6,TGTGCCAGCAGTTCCCCGGCAGGGGCGAACTCTGGGGCCAACGTCCTGACTTTC,CASSSPAGANSGANVLTF
.,TRBV19,.,TRBJ2-1,TGTGCCAGTAGAGCCGACACTCGCCCTAAGCAGTTCTTC,CASRADTRPKQFF
.,TRBV6-6,TRBD1,TRBJ2-7,TGTGCCAGCAGTTACCGGACAGGGGATTTCGAGCAGTACTTC,CASSYRTGDFEQYF
.,TRBV6-5,TRBD1,TRBJ1-6,TGTGCCAGCAGCCTTACAGGGGATTCACCCCTCCACTTT,CASSLTGDSPLHF
.,TRBV5-4,TRBD1,TRBJ2-3,TGTGCCAGCAGCTTGGTTACAGGGGGCGGGGGCACAGATACGCAGTATTTT,CASSLVTGGGGTDTQYF
.,TRBV18,TRBD1,TRBJ1-1,TGTGCCAGCTCGACTCAGGACAGGCTGCGGACTGAAGCTTTCTTT,CASSTQDRLRTEAFF
few,TRBV29-1,.,TRBJ2-1,TGCAGCGTTGAGGGGCAGGGGAGGGGAGAGCAGTTCTTC,CSVEGQGRGEQFF
.,TRBV19,.,TRBJ2-2,TGTGCCAGTAGTACTTCAGGGTCCGGGGAGCTGTTTTTT,CASSTSGSGELFF
.,TRBV27,.,TRBJ2-3,TGTGCCAGCAGTTCGTACCAACTCACAGATACGCAGTATTTT,CASSSYQLTDTQYF
few,TRBV30,.,TRBJ1-5,TGTGCCTGGAGTGTAACAGGAGATCAGCCCCAGCATTTT,CAWSVTGDQPQHF
few,TRBV5-5,.,TRBJ2-1,TGTGCCAGCAGCTTGGCAGGCAATGAGCAGTTCTTC,CASSLAGNEQFF
.,TRBV7-8,.,TRBJ1-4,TGTGCCAGCAGCTTATCGGAAAAACTGTTTTTT,CASSLSEKLFF
.,TRBV10-3,.,TRBJ1-1,TGTGCCACGTGCTCAGAAGTGAACACTGAAGCTTTCTTT,CATCSEVNTEAFF
.,TRBV25-1,.,TRBJ1-1,TGTGCCAGCAGTGGTACAGGGAGAGCTTTCTTT,CASSGTGRAFF
once,TRBV28,TRBD1,TRBJ1-2,TGTGCCAGCAGTTTAGACAGGGGGAAAGGCTACACCTTC,CASSLDRGKGYTF
once,TRBV19,TRBD1,TRBJ2-2,TGTGCCAGTAGTATCAGGACAGGGTGGGACACCGGGGAGCTGTTTTTT,CASSIRTGWDTGELFF
.,TRBV7-9,.,TRBJ1-3,TGTGCCAGCAGCCCCCCCCCAGTCTCTGGAAACACCATATATTTT,CASSPPPVSGNTIYF
.,TRBV7-6,TRBD2,TRBJ2-5,TGTGCCAGCAGCTTAAGGGCTAGCGGGCAGACCCAGTACTTC,CASSLRASGQTQYF
few,TRBV29-1,TRBD2,TRBJ2-3,TGCAGCGTTGGAAGCATCAAACTAGCGGGGAGCACAGATACGCAGTATTTT,CSVGSIKLAGSTDTQYF
few,TRBV6-5,TRBD2,TRBJ2-3,TGTGCCAGCAAGGGGCTAGCGGAGAACACAGATACGCAGTATTTT,CASKGLAENTDTQYF
.,TRBV10-1,TRBD2,TRBJ2-5,TGCGCCAGCAGCCCCGGGGCGGGGGGACAAGAGACCCAGTACTTC,CASSPGAGGQETQYF